The 11 T cell receptor beta chains reported below all come from one sample, sequenced in a study of PD-1 blockade in classical Hodgkin lymphoma. Specified time point: cycle 4 day 1 (C4D1), after less than 7 weeks of nivolumab. Relapses following autologous stem cell transplantation were seen in all patients, with brentuximab vedotin exposure varying. From thawed PBMCs, CD4+ T cells were purified using magnetic negative selection. Sequencing used immunoSEQ multiplex PCR; TCRdb keeps in-frame clones, though not all of them. Of tens of thousands of clones in the sample, more than 80% were seen once. The sequencing used CD4+ T cells from blood, collected before the fourth cycle of nivolumab. Receptors were obtained from a human donor with classical Hodgkin lymphoma.

The chain is built from TRBV28 and TRBJ2-1, with 9 bases lining up with TRBD2. This CDR3 contains 17 residues. Germline CDR1 is MDHEN and CDR2 is SYDVKM. The junction had 6 bases not matched to a gene; V was cut back by 3 bases and J by 0 bases. The CDR3 region has the DNA TGTGCCAGCAGTTTGCCTCTAGCGGGGAGCTCCTACAATGAGCAGTTCTTC. Encoded protein: CASSLPLAGSSYNEQFF.

The V and J genes are TRBV10-1 and TRBJ2-1; no clear D gene. V lost 3 bases and J lost 6, with 18 bases in between. CDR3 length equals 16 residues. Germline V gives CDR1 WNHNN, CDR2 SYGVQD (reference sequence). CDR3 DNA sequence: TGCGCCAGCAGTGATGTCAGGTCGATCGTTACCAATGAGCAGTTCTTC. Translation gives CASSDVRSIVTNEQFF.

V and J are TRBV7-9 and TRBJ2-7; 8 bases map to TRBD1. Germline V gene lookup returns CDR1 SEHNR and CDR2 FQNEAQ (reference sequence). The CDR3 is made up of 14 amino acids. V lost 5 bases and J lost 5; bases outside the gene matches: 8. The CDR3 DNA is TGTGCCAGCAGCGCCACGACAGGGGTCCACGAGCAGTACTTC. As protein: CASSATTGVHEQYF.

The chain carries TRBV6-7 and TRBJ1-2; maybe TRBD1 (5 bases). TRBV6-7 is labeled an ORF, and its function is uncertain. Trimming removed 2 bases from V and 4 bases from J, with 17 bases in between. CDR3 length: 16 residues. The CDR3 sequence: CASSYLGPGPGYGYTF. The CDR3 DNA sequence: TGTGCCAGCAGTTACCTGGGGCCAGGGCCGGGCTATGGCTACACCTTC.

V and J are TRBV15 and TRBJ2-1; TRBD1 matches at 11 bases. The J segment lost 7 bases and the V segment lost 3 bases, leaving 5 bases of the junction unmatched. The CDR3 length is 15 residues. Germline CDR1 is LNHNV and CDR2 is YYDKDF (reference sequence). CDR3 region: CATSRTRDRGNEQFF. The CDR3 DNA follows: TGTGCCACCAGCAGGACCCGGGACAGGGGGAATGAGCAGTTCTTC. Full variable domain (outside the CDR3, taken from reference TRBV15 and TRBJ2-1): DAMVIQNPRYQVTQFGKPVTLSCSQTLNHNVMYWYQQKSSQAPKLLFHYYDKDFNNEADTPDNFQSRRPNTSFCFLDIRSPGLGDTAMYLCATSRTRDRGNEQFFGPGTRLTVL.

The chain combines TRBV10-2 with TRBJ1-1, with D maybe TRBD1 (6 bases). CDR1 is WSHSY and CDR2 is SAAADI in the germline V gene. V was pared by 2 bases and J by 10 bases, with 11 bases between. The CDR3 length is 12 residues. The CDR3 DNA reads TGCGCCAGCAGTGAGATGAGGGGGGCAGCTTTCTTT. Protein product: CASSEMRGAAFF.

V and J are TRBV5-1 and TRBJ1-4; no clear D. V shed 5 bases and J shed 5 bases, with 10 bases lying between them. Germline V gives CDR1 SGHRS, CDR2 YFSETQ. CDR3 size: 13 residues. Here the CDR3 DNA reads TGCGCCAGCAGGGGCCAGGAAAATGAAAAACTGTTTTTT. Protein product: CASRGQENEKLFF.

V usage is TRBV19 and J usage is TRBJ2-7; D is unclear. The germline gives CDR1 LNHDA, CDR2 SQIVND (reference sequence). Trimming removed 4 bases at V and 3 bases at J, with 16 bases between. The CDR3 is 15 amino acids. CDR3 in DNA: TGTGCCAGTAGTAGGGAACGGGCGAACATCTACGAGCAGTACTTC. Translation gives CASSRERANIYEQYF.

This clone has only one observation. The V and J genes are TRBV5-8 and TRBJ1-1; maybe TRBD1 (6 bases). The CDR3 is made up of 15 amino acids. Deletions cut 4 bases from V and 5 bases from J, with 18 bases between. CDR1 is SGHTS, CDR2 YDEGEE, per germline. CDR3 sequence reads: CASSGDFGGRTEAFF. CDR3 nucleotides: TGTGCCAGCAGCGGCGATTTTGGGGGGCGGACTGAAGCTTTCTTT.

The chain uses TRBV11-2 and TRBJ2-5; D is perhaps TRBD2 (5 bases). V gave up 0 bases and J gave up 10 bases, with 9 bases separating them. The CDR3 length is 12 residues. Germline V gene lookup returns CDR1 SGHAT and CDR2 FQNNGV. CDR3 sequence reads: CASSLDREIQYF. Here the CDR3 DNA reads TGTGCCAGCAGCTTAGATCGGGAAATCCAGTACTTC.

This rearrangement joins TRBV5-1 to TRBJ2-3; possible D gene TRBD1, 7 bases. Trimming removed 6 bases from V and 4 bases from J, with 12 bases in between. Germline V gene sequence: CDR1 SGHRS, CDR2 YFSETQ. This CDR3 comprises 13 residues. In DNA, the CDR3 is TGCGCCAGCATGGAGGGGGCTGCAGATACGCAGTATTTT. Encoded protein: CASMEGAADTQYF.